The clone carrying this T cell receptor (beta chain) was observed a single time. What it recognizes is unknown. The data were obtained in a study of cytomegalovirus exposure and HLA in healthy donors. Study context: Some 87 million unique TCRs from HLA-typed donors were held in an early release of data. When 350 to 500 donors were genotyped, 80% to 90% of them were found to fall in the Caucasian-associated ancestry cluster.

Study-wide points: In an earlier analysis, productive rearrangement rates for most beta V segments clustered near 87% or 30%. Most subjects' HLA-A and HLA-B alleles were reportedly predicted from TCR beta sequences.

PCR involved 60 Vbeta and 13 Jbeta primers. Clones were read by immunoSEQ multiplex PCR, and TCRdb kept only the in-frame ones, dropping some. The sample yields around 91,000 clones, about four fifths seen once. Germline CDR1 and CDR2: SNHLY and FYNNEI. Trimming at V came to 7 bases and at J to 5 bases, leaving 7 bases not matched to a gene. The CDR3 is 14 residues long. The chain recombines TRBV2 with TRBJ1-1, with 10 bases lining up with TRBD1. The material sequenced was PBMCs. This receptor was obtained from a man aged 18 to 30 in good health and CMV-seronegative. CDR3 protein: CASIRQGAGTEAFF. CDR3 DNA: TGTGCCAGCATACGACAGGGGGCAGGGACTGAAGCTTTCTTT.